Following are 2 T cell receptor beta chains from one sample sequenced in a study of blood T cell repertoires in COVID-19. Sequencing was performed with immunoSEQ multiplex PCR; in TCRdb, only in-frame clones are kept and a portion is missing. The table has about 190,000 clones, around 80% seen once. The specimen was peripheral blood. These receptors were obtained from a woman older than 75 with active or convalescent COVID-19.

The chain couples TRBV15 to TRBJ2-7; tentative D call: TRBD1 (7 bases). Germline V gene lookup returns CDR1 LNHNV and CDR2 YYDKDF (reference sequence). The CDR3 extends over 16 amino acids. Trimming pared 1 base from V and 3 bases from J, leaving 16 bases between. This chain's CDR3 is CATSRGRSGGFYEQYF. The CDR3 DNA reads TGTGCCACCAGCAGAGGCCGGTCAGGGGGGTTCTACGAGCAGTACTTC.

This clone is a singleton in its sample. V gene TRBV7-8 combines with J gene TRBJ1-1; 7 positions match TRBD1. Germline CDR1 SGHVS, CDR2 FQNEAQ. Trimming took 5 bases from V and 2 from J; bases not matched to a gene: 5. This CDR3 comprises 14 residues. Here the CDR3 reads CASSVGTANTEAFF. The CDR3 region has the DNA TGTGCCAGCAGCGTAGGGACAGCCAACACTGAAGCTTTCTTT.